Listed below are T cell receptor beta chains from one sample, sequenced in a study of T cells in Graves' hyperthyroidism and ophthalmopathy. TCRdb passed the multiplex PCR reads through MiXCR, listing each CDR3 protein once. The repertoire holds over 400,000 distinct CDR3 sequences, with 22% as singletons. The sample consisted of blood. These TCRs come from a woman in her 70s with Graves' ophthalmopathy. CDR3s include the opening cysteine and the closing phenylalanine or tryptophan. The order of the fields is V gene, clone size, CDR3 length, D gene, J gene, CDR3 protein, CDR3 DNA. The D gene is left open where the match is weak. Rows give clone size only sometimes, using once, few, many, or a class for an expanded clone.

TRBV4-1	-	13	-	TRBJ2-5	CASSQVVMETQYF	TGCGCCAGCAGCCAAGTTGTGATGGAGACCCAGTACTTC
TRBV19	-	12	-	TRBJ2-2	CASSRRTGELFF	TGTGCCAGCAGCCGTCGAACCGGGGAGCTGTTTTTT
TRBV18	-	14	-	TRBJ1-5	CASSPDGINQPQHF	TGTGCCAGCTCCCCCGATGGGATTAATCAGCCCCAGCATTTT
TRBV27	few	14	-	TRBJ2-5	CASPRTAPQETQYF	TGTGCCAGCCCGCGGACAGCCCCCCAAGAGACCCAGTACTTC
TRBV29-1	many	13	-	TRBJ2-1	CSVDKAGYNEQFF	TGCAGCGTTGATAAGGCAGGGTACAATGAGCAGTTCTTC
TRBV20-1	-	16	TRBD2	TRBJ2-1	CSAEAGGAAAYNEQFF	TGCAGTGCAGAAGCGGGAGGAGCGGCCGCCTACAATGAGCAGTTCTTC
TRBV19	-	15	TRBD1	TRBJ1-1	CASRMRQGMNTEAFF	TGTGCCAGTCGGATGAGACAGGGGATGAACACTGAAGCTTTCTTT
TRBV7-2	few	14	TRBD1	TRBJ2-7	CASSLTQGYGEQYF	TGTGCCAGCAGCTTAACACAGGGGTACGGCGAGCAGTACTTC
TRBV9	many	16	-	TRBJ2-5	CASSVDPEPLDGTQYF	TGTGCCAGCAGCGTAGATCCAGAGCCCCTGGATGGGACCCAGTACTTC
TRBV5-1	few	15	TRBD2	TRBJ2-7	CASSLNGLAAYEQYF	TGCGCCAGCAGCCTTAACGGACTAGCAGCCTACGAGCAGTACTTC
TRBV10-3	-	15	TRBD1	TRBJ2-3	CAISESKTGADTQYF	TGTGCCATCAGTGAGTCTAAGACAGGGGCAGATACGCAGTATTTT
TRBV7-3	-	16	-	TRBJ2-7	CASSLRTPRSSYEQYF	TGTGCCAGCAGCTTACGAACTCCTCGAAGCTCCTACGAGCAGTACTTC
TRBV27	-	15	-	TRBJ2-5	CASSSRGFGQETQYF	TGTGCCAGCAGTTCCCGGGGGTTCGGTCAGGAGACCCAGTACTTC
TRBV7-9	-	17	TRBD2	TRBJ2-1	CASSSRGGGSSYIEQFF	TGTGCCAGCAGCTCAAGGGGCGGGGGGAGCTCCTACATTGAGCAGTTCTTC
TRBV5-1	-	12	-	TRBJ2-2	CASSYSAGELFF	TGCGCCAGCAGTTATAGCGCCGGGGAGCTGTTTTTT
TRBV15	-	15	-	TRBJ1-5	CATSRDMPRFQPQHF	TGTGCCACCAGCAGAGATATGCCCAGATTTCAGCCCCAGCATTTT
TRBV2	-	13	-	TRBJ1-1	CASRQVREPKAFF	TGTGCCAGCAGACAAGTCCGGGAACCCAAAGCTTTCTTT
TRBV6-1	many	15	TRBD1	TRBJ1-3	CASRRTGGPGNTIYF	TGTGCCAGCAGGCGAACAGGGGGTCCAGGAAACACCATATATTTT
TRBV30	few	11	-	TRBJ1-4	CAWGLNEKLFF	TGTGCCTGGGGCCTTAATGAAAAACTGTTTTTT
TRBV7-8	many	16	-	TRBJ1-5	CASSTGTGRGNQPQHF	TGTGCCAGCAGCACCGGGACCGGGAGGGGCAATCAGCCCCAGCATTTT
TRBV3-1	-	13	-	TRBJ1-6	CASSPTKNSPLHF	TGTGCCAGCAGCCCTACCAAGAATTCACCCCTCCACTTT
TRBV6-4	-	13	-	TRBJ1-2	CASSGGDRFGYTF	TGTGCCAGCAGTGGAGGCGACAGATTTGGCTACACCTTC